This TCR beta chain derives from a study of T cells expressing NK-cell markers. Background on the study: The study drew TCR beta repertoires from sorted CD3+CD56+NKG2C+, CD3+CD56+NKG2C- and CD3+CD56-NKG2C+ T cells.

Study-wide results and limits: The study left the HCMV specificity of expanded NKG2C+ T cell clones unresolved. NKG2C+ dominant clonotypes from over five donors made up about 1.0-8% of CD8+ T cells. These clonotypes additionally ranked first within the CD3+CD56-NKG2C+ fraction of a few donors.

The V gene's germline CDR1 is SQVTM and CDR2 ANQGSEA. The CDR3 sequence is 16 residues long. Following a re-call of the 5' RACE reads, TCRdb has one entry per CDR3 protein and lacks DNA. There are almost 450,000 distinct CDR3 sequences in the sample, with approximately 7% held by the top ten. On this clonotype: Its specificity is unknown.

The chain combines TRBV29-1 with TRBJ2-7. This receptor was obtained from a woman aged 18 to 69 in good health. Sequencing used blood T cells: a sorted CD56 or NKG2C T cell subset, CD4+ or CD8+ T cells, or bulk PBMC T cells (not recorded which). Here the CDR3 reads CSVVWRITHGSYEQYF.